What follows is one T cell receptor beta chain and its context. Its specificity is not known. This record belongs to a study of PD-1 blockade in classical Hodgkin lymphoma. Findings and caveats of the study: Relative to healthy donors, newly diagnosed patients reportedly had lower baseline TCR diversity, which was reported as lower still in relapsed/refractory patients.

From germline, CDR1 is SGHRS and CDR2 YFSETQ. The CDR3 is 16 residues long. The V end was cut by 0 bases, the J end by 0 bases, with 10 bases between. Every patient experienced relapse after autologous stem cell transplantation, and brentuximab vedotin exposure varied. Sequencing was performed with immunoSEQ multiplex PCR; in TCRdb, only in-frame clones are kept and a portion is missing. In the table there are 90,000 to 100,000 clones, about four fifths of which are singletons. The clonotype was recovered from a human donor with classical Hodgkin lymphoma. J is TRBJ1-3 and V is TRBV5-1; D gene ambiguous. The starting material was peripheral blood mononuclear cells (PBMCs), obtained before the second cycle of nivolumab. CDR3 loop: CASSLAGSISGNTIYF. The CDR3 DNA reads TGCGCCAGCAGCTTGGCGGGGTCAATCTCTGGAAACACCATATATTTT.